A selection of T cell receptor beta chains follows, all from one sample in a study of graft-versus-host responses after intestinal transplantation. These receptors have no identified antigens. Some clones are missing from TCRdb's copy, which holds only in-frame ones; the method was immunoSEQ multiplex PCR. Found here are fewer than 50,000 clones, approximately 88% of them singletons; the top ten hold 0.45% to 0.55%. The source material was unstimulated CD4+ T cells sorted from spleen or lymph node cells, sampled before transplant. Source of these receptors: a human donor who was the organ donor for an intestinal transplant. The CDR3 runs from the conserved cysteine through the conserved F or W. D genes are given only for firm matches. Size values are once, few and many counts, or a class for expanded clones, and some rows have none.

clone size: -; V gene: TRBV15; CDR3 length: 14; J gene: TRBJ2-2; D gene: TRBD2; CDR3 protein: CATRLAGNTGELFF; CDR3 DNA: TGTGCCACCAGACTAGCGGGAAACACCGGGGAGCTGTTTTTT
clone size: -; V gene: TRBV7-9; CDR3 length: 15; J gene: TRBJ2-5; D gene: -; CDR3 protein: CASSLVSGGRETQYF; CDR3 DNA: TGTGCCAGCAGCTTAGTATCAGGGGGGCGGGAGACCCAGTACTTC
clone size: -; V gene: TRBV14; CDR3 length: 16; J gene: TRBJ1-2; D gene: TRBD1; CDR3 protein: CASSQESRDRGGGYTF; CDR3 DNA: TGTGCCAGCAGCCAAGAAAGTCGGGACAGGGGAGGTGGCTACACCTTC
clone size: -; V gene: TRBV7-6; CDR3 length: 18; J gene: TRBJ1-1; D gene: TRBD1; CDR3 protein: CASSLLAPDRGLAGEAFF; CDR3 DNA: TGTGCCAGCAGCTTATTAGCGCCGGACAGGGGGCTTGCTGGTGAAGCTTTCTTT
clone size: -; V gene: TRBV6-5; CDR3 length: 15; J gene: TRBJ1-2; D gene: TRBD1; CDR3 protein: CASTQGGRVNYGYTF; CDR3 DNA: TGTGCCAGCACCCAGGGGGGCAGGGTGAACTATGGCTACACCTTC
clone size: few; V gene: TRBV5-8; CDR3 length: 17; J gene: TRBJ1-5; D gene: TRBD1; CDR3 protein: CASITGTGLYSNQPQHF; CDR3 DNA: TGTGCCAGCATAACCGGGACAGGACTTTATAGCAATCAGCCCCAGCATTTT
clone size: -; V gene: TRBV19; CDR3 length: 13; J gene: TRBJ2-3; D gene: -; CDR3 protein: CASSIQGTDTQYF; CDR3 DNA: TGTGCCAGTAGTATACAGGGCACAGATACGCAGTATTTT
clone size: few; V gene: TRBV6-6; CDR3 length: 16; J gene: TRBJ2-3; D gene: TRBD2; CDR3 protein: CASSYGLAGNSDTQYF; CDR3 DNA: TGTGCCAGCAGTTACGGACTAGCGGGAAATTCGGATACGCAGTATTTT
clone size: -; V gene: TRBV19; CDR3 length: 15; J gene: TRBJ1-5; D gene: TRBD1; CDR3 protein: CASRIGQGPNQPQHF; CDR3 DNA: TGTGCCAGCCGAATCGGACAGGGCCCTAATCAGCCCCAGCATTTT
clone size: -; V gene: TRBV15; CDR3 length: 14; J gene: TRBJ1-5; D gene: -; CDR3 protein: CATSREGANSPQHF; CDR3 DNA: TGTGCCACCAGCAGAGAAGGGGCCAATTCGCCCCAGCATTTT
clone size: -; V gene: TRBV6-6; CDR3 length: 14; J gene: TRBJ1-2; D gene: TRBD1; CDR3 protein: CASSWDSRNYGYTF; CDR3 DNA: TGTGCCAGCAGCTGGGACAGTAGGAACTATGGCTACACCTTC
clone size: -; V gene: TRBV5-6; CDR3 length: 16; J gene: TRBJ1-5; D gene: TRBD1; CDR3 protein: CASSHRTGVGNQPQHF; CDR3 DNA: TGTGCCAGCAGCCATCGGACAGGGGTGGGCAATCAGCCCCAGCATTTT
clone size: few; V gene: TRBV25-1; CDR3 length: 16; J gene: TRBJ2-1; D gene: TRBD2; CDR3 protein: CASSGPRVAGHNEQFF; CDR3 DNA: TGTGCCAGCAGTGGGCCCAGGGTAGCGGGGCACAATGAGCAGTTCTTC
clone size: -; V gene: TRBV19; CDR3 length: 13; J gene: TRBJ1-2; D gene: TRBD1; CDR3 protein: CASSIRGPSGYTF; CDR3 DNA: TGTGCCAGTAGTATAAGGGGGCCTAGTGGCTACACCTTC
clone size: -; V gene: TRBV19; CDR3 length: 16; J gene: TRBJ2-1; D gene: TRBD2; CDR3 protein: CASSIGTSGFRDEQFF; CDR3 DNA: TGTGCCAGTAGTATCGGGACTAGCGGGTTCAGGGATGAGCAGTTCTTC
clone size: once; V gene: TRBV5-4; CDR3 length: 16; J gene: TRBJ2-5; D gene: TRBD2; CDR3 protein: CASSSRLAGGRETQYF; CDR3 DNA: TGTGCCAGCAGCTCACGACTAGCGGGGGGCAGGGAGACCCAGTACTTC
clone size: -; V gene: TRBV19; CDR3 length: 18; J gene: TRBJ2-1; D gene: TRBD2; CDR3 protein: CASSPSGLAGGLTGEQFF; CDR3 DNA: TGCGCCAGTAGCCCTTCTGGACTAGCGGGAGGGCTAACAGGTGAGCAGTTCTTC
clone size: once; V gene: TRBV27; CDR3 length: 14; J gene: TRBJ2-1; D gene: -; CDR3 protein: CASRPLSVRDGRFF; CDR3 DNA: TGTGCCAGCAGACCATTATCCGTCCGGGACGGTCGGTTCTTC
clone size: once; V gene: TRBV6-1; CDR3 length: 13; J gene: TRBJ1-4; D gene: -; CDR3 protein: CASRRTINEKLFF; CDR3 DNA: TGTGCCAGCCGGCGGACTATTAATGAAAAACTGTTTTTT
clone size: few; V gene: TRBV9; CDR3 length: 14; J gene: TRBJ1-6; D gene: -; CDR3 protein: CASSVATRESPLHF; CDR3 DNA: TGTGCCAGCAGCGTAGCTACCCGGGAATCACCCCTCCACTTT
clone size: -; V gene: TRBV20-1; CDR3 length: 11; J gene: TRBJ1-1; D gene: -; CDR3 protein: CSASGPGKAFF; CDR3 DNA: TGCAGTGCTAGTGGTCCAGGAAAAGCTTTCTTT
clone size: once; V gene: TRBV13; CDR3 length: 14; J gene: TRBJ2-7; D gene: -; CDR3 protein: CASSPDLRTYEQYF; CDR3 DNA: TGTGCCAGCAGCCCGGACCTCAGGACCTACGAGCAGTACTTC
clone size: -; V gene: TRBV5-1; CDR3 length: 16; J gene: TRBJ2-7; D gene: -; CDR3 protein: CASSLASWQDSYEQYF; CDR3 DNA: TGCGCCAGCAGCTTGGCCTCGTGGCAGGACTCCTACGAGCAGTACTTC
clone size: -; V gene: TRBV6-5; CDR3 length: 15; J gene: TRBJ2-1; D gene: TRBD1; CDR3 protein: CASSPTGGAYNEQFF; CDR3 DNA: TGTGCCAGCAGCCCTACAGGGGGCGCCTACAATGAGCAGTTCTTC
clone size: -; V gene: TRBV7-2; CDR3 length: 16; J gene: TRBJ1-2; D gene: TRBD1; CDR3 protein: CASSSGGTGSYYGYTF; CDR3 DNA: TGTGCCAGCAGCTCAGGGGGGACAGGGTCCTACTATGGCTACACCTTC
clone size: -; V gene: TRBV12-5; CDR3 length: 15; J gene: TRBJ2-1; D gene: -; CDR3 protein: CASGPSVRSYNEQFF; CDR3 DNA: TGTGCTAGTGGCCCCTCAGTCCGCTCCTACAATGAGCAGTTCTTC
clone size: -; V gene: TRBV27; CDR3 length: 13; J gene: TRBJ2-4; D gene: TRBD1; CDR3 protein: CASSRTGGDIQYF; CDR3 DNA: TGTGCCAGCAGTCGAACAGGGGGCGACATTCAGTACTTC
clone size: -; V gene: TRBV4-2; CDR3 length: 18; J gene: TRBJ2-1; D gene: TRBD2; CDR3 protein: CASSQETSGSHTYNEQFF; CDR3 DNA: TGTGCCAGCAGCCAAGAAACTAGCGGGAGTCATACCTACAATGAGCAGTTCTTC
clone size: -; V gene: TRBV19; CDR3 length: 16; J gene: TRBJ2-5; D gene: TRBD2; CDR3 protein: CASSLVAGGPGETQYF; CDR3 DNA: TGTGCCAGTAGTCTCGTAGCGGGGGGGCCGGGAGAGACCCAGTACTTC
clone size: -; V gene: TRBV10-3; CDR3 length: 15; J gene: TRBJ1-5; D gene: TRBD1; CDR3 protein: CAISESQGVDQPQHF; CDR3 DNA: TGTGCCATCAGTGAAAGTCAGGGGGTCGATCAGCCCCAGCATTTT
clone size: once; V gene: TRBV5-1; CDR3 length: 13; J gene: TRBJ1-2; D gene: TRBD1; CDR3 protein: CASSGTGYYGYTF; CDR3 DNA: TGTGCCAGCAGCGGGACAGGGTACTATGGCTACACCTTC
clone size: once; V gene: TRBV7-9; CDR3 length: 14; J gene: TRBJ2-5; D gene: TRBD1; CDR3 protein: CASSLGQGGQTQYF; CDR3 DNA: TGTGCCAGCAGCTTGGGACAGGGAGGGCAGACCCAGTACTTC
clone size: -; V gene: TRBV10-3; CDR3 length: 13; J gene: TRBJ1-2; D gene: -; CDR3 protein: CAISERTDYGYTF; CDR3 DNA: TGTGCCATCAGTGAAAGGACTGACTATGGCTACACCTTC
clone size: -; V gene: TRBV4-1; CDR3 length: 17; J gene: TRBJ1-3; D gene: -; CDR3 protein: CASSQDYGGSSGNTIYF; CDR3 DNA: TGCGCCAGCAGCCAAGATTATGGGGGAAGCTCTGGAAACACCATATATTTT
clone size: -; V gene: TRBV7-2; CDR3 length: 16; J gene: TRBJ2-5; D gene: TRBD2; CDR3 protein: CASSSWTSGSEETQYF; CDR3 DNA: TGTGCCAGCAGCTCCTGGACTAGCGGGAGCGAAGAGACCCAGTACTTC
clone size: few; V gene: TRBV9; CDR3 length: 15; J gene: TRBJ2-1; D gene: -; CDR3 protein: CASSVLAAPYNEQFF; CDR3 DNA: TGTGCCAGCAGCGTTCTAGCTGCCCCTTACAATGAGCAGTTCTTC
clone size: -; V gene: TRBV10-1; CDR3 length: 14; J gene: TRBJ1-6; D gene: TRBD1; CDR3 protein: CASSAGGFNSPLHF; CDR3 DNA: TGCGCCAGCAGTGCAGGGGGTTTTAATTCACCCCTCCACTTT
clone size: -; V gene: TRBV7-2; CDR3 length: 16; J gene: TRBJ2-3; D gene: -; CDR3 protein: CASSFIGVVGGDTQYF; CDR3 DNA: TGTGCCAGCAGCTTCATAGGGGTAGTAGGAGGGGATACGCAGTATTTT
clone size: -; V gene: TRBV27; CDR3 length: 19; J gene: TRBJ1-5; D gene: TRBD1; CDR3 protein: CASSLYPPFYRGVDQPQHF; CDR3 DNA: TGTGCCAGCAGTTTATACCCCCCATTTTACAGGGGGGTTGATCAGCCCCAGCATTTT
clone size: -; V gene: TRBV9; CDR3 length: 13; J gene: TRBJ2-7; D gene: -; CDR3 protein: CASLRGGRYEQYF; CDR3 DNA: TGTGCCAGCCTCCGAGGCGGACGGTACGAGCAGTACTTC
clone size: -; V gene: TRBV7-6; CDR3 length: 16; J gene: TRBJ1-2; D gene: -; CDR3 protein: CASSLRPGPANYGYTF; CDR3 DNA: TGTGCCAGCAGCTTAAGGCCAGGGCCAGCTAACTATGGCTACACCTTC
clone size: -; V gene: TRBV6-5; CDR3 length: 14; J gene: TRBJ1-2; D gene: -; CDR3 protein: CASSDSGRGYGYTF; CDR3 DNA: TGTGCCAGCAGTGATTCGGGGCGGGGCTATGGCTACACCTTC
clone size: -; V gene: TRBV29-1; CDR3 length: 11; J gene: TRBJ2-3; D gene: -; CDR3 protein: CSVRQVDTQYF; CDR3 DNA: TGCAGCGTGCGACAGGTTGATACGCAGTATTTT
clone size: -; V gene: TRBV5-4; CDR3 length: 13; J gene: TRBJ1-1; D gene: -; CDR3 protein: CASSSRGGTEAFF; CDR3 DNA: TGTGCCAGCAGCTCCCGAGGGGGGACTGAAGCTTTCTTT
clone size: -; V gene: TRBV5-1; CDR3 length: 14; J gene: TRBJ2-5; D gene: -; CDR3 protein: CASSQQRSQETQYF; CDR3 DNA: TGCGCCAGCAGCCAACAGCGGTCCCAAGAGACCCAGTACTTC
clone size: -; V gene: TRBV7-6; CDR3 length: 17; J gene: TRBJ2-3; D gene: -; CDR3 protein: CASSFQVLAKRLDTQYF; CDR3 DNA: TGTGCCAGCAGCTTTCAGGTGCTAGCGAAAAGGTTGGATACGCAGTATTTT
clone size: -; V gene: TRBV2; CDR3 length: 13; J gene: TRBJ1-2; D gene: TRBD1; CDR3 protein: CASRDRLKYGYTF; CDR3 DNA: TGTGCCAGCCGGGACAGACTAAAGTATGGCTACACCTTC
clone size: -; V gene: TRBV6-1; CDR3 length: 17; J gene: TRBJ2-7; D gene: -; CDR3 protein: CASGVWPLTRNHYEQYF; CDR3 DNA: TGCGCCAGCGGTGTATGGCCCCTGACTCGTAACCACTACGAGCAGTACTTC
clone size: -; V gene: TRBV5-6; CDR3 length: 13; J gene: TRBJ1-2; D gene: -; CDR3 protein: CASSLDRVRGYTF; CDR3 DNA: TGTGCCAGCAGCTTGGACAGGGTGCGTGGCTACACCTTC
clone size: -; V gene: TRBV18; CDR3 length: 13; J gene: TRBJ2-5; D gene: -; CDR3 protein: CASSPPSQETQYF; CDR3 DNA: TGTGCCAGCTCACCACCGTCACAAGAGACCCAGTACTTC